Given below is one TCR beta chain in context. The antigen remains undetermined. The data originate from a study of cytomegalovirus exposure and HLA in healthy donors. Study information: Most genotyped donors, roughly 83% of more than 300, had Caucasian-associated genetic ancestry. Whole-study findings and limits: Follow-up analysis later connected one missense variant in DCLRE1C with trimming of TCR beta V- and J-genes.

V lost 10 bases, J lost 7 bases, and 12 bases stayed unmatched. The V gene's germline CDR1 is WSHSY and CDR2 SAAADI. The CDR3 runs 14 residues. PCR involved 60 Vbeta and 13 Jbeta primers. TCRdb keeps only in-frame clones here, not all; method: immunoSEQ multiplex PCR. The table lists around 85,000 clones, about 78% of them singletons. Healthy bone marrow donors supplied every sample. This clonotype was obtained from a male donor in good health and CMV-seronegative. V and J are TRBV10-2 and TRBJ2-1; 8 nucleotides align to TRBD2. The sequencing input was PBMCs. CDR3 region: CATSQSGSWNEQFF. CDR3 nucleotide sequence: TGCGCCACTTCTCAAAGCGGGAGTTGGAATGAGCAGTTCTTC.